Listed here are 27 T cell receptor beta chains from one sample, sequenced in a study of CD8 T cells in Susac syndrome. RNA in amounts of roughly 0.5 to 1 ug was reverse transcribed with random hexamers. MiXCR was run by TCRdb on the immunoSEQ multiplex PCR reads, yielding one entry per CDR3 protein. The table lists 71,000 or so distinct CDR3 sequences, approximately 93% of them singletons, with roughly 0.15% in the top ten. Material for sequencing was CD4+ T cells from PBMCs. The receptors stem from a human donor with Susac syndrome.

V and J are TRBV21-1 and TRBJ2-7; the D segment call TRBD1 is taken from the table without a DNA check. TRBV21-1 is noted as a pseudogene. The CDR3 extends over 15 amino acids. CDR3: CASSKARTGAYEQYF. The CDR3 coding sequence is TGTGCCAGCAGCAAAGCGAGGACAGGGGCTTACGAGCAGTACTTC.

The chain carries TRBV2 and TRBJ2-3; TRBD2 might be the D (5 bases). The V gene's germline CDR1 is SNHLY and CDR2 FYNNEI. CDR3 size: 14 residues. The V end was cut by 11 bases, the J end by 2 bases, with 17 bases between. Here the CDR3 DNA reads TGTGCCGGGCACTACAGCGGCTACACAGATACGCAGTATTTT. Encoded protein: CAGHYSGYTDTQYF.

The chain has TRBV7-2 and TRBJ1-4; 8 positions match TRBD1. The CDR3 consists of 14 residues. V gave up 5 bases and J gave up 8 bases; unmatched junction bases: 7. Germline V gene lookup returns CDR1 SGHTA and CDR2 FQGNSA. The CDR3 region is CASSPDRGGEKLFF. The CDR3 region has the DNA TGTGCCAGCAGCCCAGACAGGGGTGGCGAAAAACTGTTTTTT.

This chain connects TRBV4-1 to TRBJ2-5, with 10 bases aligning to TRBD2. Trimming removed 0 bases from V and 1 base from J; junction bases left unmatched: 2. This CDR3 is 16 amino acids long. The germline V gene has CDR1 MGHRA and CDR2 YSYEKL. The CDR3 sequence: CASSQDRTSGQETQYF. The DNA for the CDR3 is TGCGCCAGCAGCCAAGACCGGACTAGCGGCCAAGAGACCCAGTACTTC.

This chain connects TRBV6-5 to TRBJ1-4, with D possibly matching TRBD1 (5 bases). Trimming left V 4 bases short and J 5 bases short, with 14 bases between. Germline V gene data show CDR1 as MNHEY and CDR2 as SVGAGI. This CDR3 is 15 amino acids long. CDR3 sequence reads: CASSLRGGGNEKLFF. CDR3 bases: TGTGCCAGCAGTTTACGGGGCGGTGGGAATGAAAAACTGTTTTTT.

The chain employs TRBV7-9 and TRBJ2-1, with D perhaps being TRBD1 or TRBD2 (7 bases each). The length of the CDR3 is 15 residues. The V gene lost 1 base and the J gene lost 6 bases, with 13 bases spanning the gap. CDR1 is SEHNR, CDR2 FQNEAQ, per germline (reference sequence). The CDR3 is CASSLGQGGINEQFF. Here the CDR3 DNA reads TGTGCCAGCAGCTTAGGACAGGGAGGGATCAATGAGCAGTTCTTC.

This CDR3 is CAWSEGTSGANEQFF. The DNA for the CDR3 is TGTGCCTGGAGTGAAGGGACTAGCGGGGCCAATGAGCAGTTCTTC. The chain recombines TRBV30 with TRBJ2-1; TRBD2 matches at 13 bases. The CDR3 loop spans 15 amino acids. V lost 1 base and J lost 6; bases outside the gene matches: 3. CDR1 GTSNPN and CDR2 SVGIG come from the germline V gene (reference sequence).

This chain links TRBV6-5 with TRBJ2-1; 10 bases agree with TRBD1. Germline CDR1 and CDR2: MNHEY and SVGAGI. This CDR3 is built from 18 residues. Trimming took 2 bases from V and 4 from J; bases not matched to a gene: 11. The CDR3 DNA reads TGTGCCAGCAGTTACCGTGGAGCTTGGACAGGGGGGTACAATGAGCAGTTCTTC. This encodes CASSYRGAWTGGYNEQFF.

V usage is TRBV7-9 and J usage is TRBJ2-2, with D perhaps matching TRBD1 (5 bases). Germline V gene data show CDR1 as SEHNR and CDR2 as FQNEAQ (reference sequence). This CDR3 has 11 amino acids. In DNA, the CDR3 is TGTGGGGGCACCAACACCGGGGAGCTGTTTTTT. It yields the protein CGGTNTGELFF.

This rearrangement joins TRBV28 to TRBJ1-5; D not certain. This CDR3 region has 16 residues. Germline loops: CDR1 MDHEN, CDR2 SYDVKM. The V end was cut by 2 bases, the J end by 1 base, with 12 bases between. The CDR3 spells CASSLTRSTSNQPQHF. CDR3 nucleotides: TGTGCCAGCAGTTTAACCCGAAGTACGAGCAATCAGCCCCAGCATTTT.

This chain joins TRBV20-1 and TRBJ2-5; D remains unclear. The CDR3 spans 10 residues. Germline CDR1 reads DFQATT; CDR2 reads SNEGSKA (reference sequence). The chain's CDR3 is CCLSRETQYF. CDR3 bases: TGCTGCCTCAGTCGAGAGACCCAGTACTTC.

The chain carries TRBV28 and TRBJ2-5; perhaps TRBD2 as D (5 bases). V lost 7 bases, J lost 6 bases, and 9 bases lay in between. The germline V gene has CDR1 MDHEN and CDR2 SYDVKM. The CDR3 contains 11 residues. In DNA form, the CDR3 reads TGTGCCAGCAAGAGGGTGAAGACCCAGTACTTC. Amino acids: CASKRVKTQYF.

This sequence joins TRBV7-3 and TRBJ2-3; 11 bases line up with TRBD2. Trimming took 6 bases from V and 4 from J; bases not matched to a gene: 6. This CDR3 is 15 amino acids long. Germline V gene sequence: CDR1 SGHTA, CDR2 FQGTGA. CDR3 nucleotide sequence: TGTGCCAGCAGTCTAGCGGGGGGCCTAGCAGATACGCAGTATTTT. Translation: CASSLAGGLADTQYF.

The rearrangement links TRBV6-6 to TRBJ1-2, with D possibly TRBD1 on 5 matching bases. V was pared by 8 bases and J by 0 bases, with 13 bases between. The germline V gene encodes CDR1 MNHNY and CDR2 SVGAGI (reference sequence). CDR3 length: 14 amino acids. CDR3 residues: CASGRQITNYGYTF. CDR3 DNA sequence: TGTGCCAGCGGTCGACAGATTACTAACTATGGCTACACCTTC.

The V and J genes are TRBV7-2 and TRBJ2-3, with unresolved D. V was cut by 4 bases and J by 2 bases, with 10 bases left in between. The CDR3 consists of 14 residues. Germline V gene lookup returns CDR1 SGHTA and CDR2 FQGNSA. In DNA form, the CDR3 reads TGTGCCAGCAGCTCCGCAGTATCCACAGATACGCAGTATTTT. It encodes CASSSAVSTDTQYF.

This rearrangement joins TRBV9 to TRBJ1-6; no clear D gene. Germline V gene lookup returns CDR1 SGDLS and CDR2 YYNGEE. V was cut by 0 bases and J by 7 bases, with 5 bases left in between. This CDR3 is built from 13 residues. CDR3 DNA sequence: TGTGCCAGCAGCGTAGCTCCGAATTCACCCCTCCACTTT. Translation gives CASSVAPNSPLHF.

CDR3 coding DNA: TGTGCCAGCAGTGAAGCCCGGACATCCCGCTACGAGCAGTACTTC. This encodes CASSEARTSRYEQYF. This chain connects TRBV2 to TRBJ2-7; TRBD1 might be the D (5 bases). Germline assignment: CDR1 SNHLY and CDR2 FYNNEI. This CDR3 has 15 amino acids. V dropped 0 bases and J dropped 3 bases, with 12 bases sitting between them.

This chain uses TRBV15 with TRBJ2-5, with 7 bases aligning to TRBD1. The V segment lost 0 bases and the J segment 3 bases; nucleotides outside the gene matches: 4. CDR1 is LNHNV, CDR2 YYDKDF, per germline (reference sequence). This CDR3 is built from 15 residues. As DNA, the CDR3 is TGTGCCACCAGCAGAGAGACAGGGTCCAAAGAGACCCAGTACTTC. The encoded protein is CATSRETGSKETQYF.

The chain is built from TRBV29-1 and TRBJ1-1; no definite D call. Deletions cut 4 bases from V and 0 bases from J, with 9 bases between. Germline CDR1 is SQVTM and CDR2 is ANQGSEA. CDR3 size: 13 residues. The CDR3: CSVVWGMNTEAFF. CDR3 nucleotides: TGCAGCGTTGTATGGGGTATGAACACTGAAGCTTTCTTT.

The chain carries TRBV10-3 and TRBJ2-1, with D possibly TRBD1 on 5 matching bases. Germline V gene lookup returns CDR1 ENHRY and CDR2 SYGVKD. The germline V and J ends were trimmed by 6 bases and 1 base, with 19 bases remaining between them. The CDR3 sequence is 17 residues long. The CDR3 sequence: CAISSVGVDGSYNEQFF. The CDR3 region has the DNA TGTGCCATCAGCTCGGTAGGGGTTGACGGGTCCTACAATGAGCAGTTCTTC.

The V gene is TRBV30, the J gene TRBJ1-1; D is ambiguous. Germline CDR1 is GTSNPN and CDR2 is SVGIG (reference sequence). The CDR3 extends over 13 amino acids. Trimming took off 5 bases at V and 0 bases at J, with 10 bases between the two ends. CDR3 sequence reads: CAWCPLLNTEAFF. The CDR3, as DNA: TGTGCCTGGTGTCCTCTATTGAACACTGAAGCTTTCTTT.

In this sample, this clonotype turned up a few times. The chain employs TRBV20-1 and TRBJ1-5, with D uncertain. The CDR3 has 13 amino acids. V lost 5 bases and J 4 bases, leaving 12 bases between the germline ends. The germline V gene encodes CDR1 DFQATT and CDR2 SNEGSKA (reference sequence). CDR3 region: CSASEAGNQPQHF. In DNA, the CDR3 is TGCAGTGCTTCCGAGGCGGGGAATCAGCCCCAGCATTTT.

CDR3 sequence (DNA): TGTGCCAGCAGCGTAGATAGCGGGGGAGGAGATACGCAGTATTTT. It encodes CASSVDSGGGDTQYF. V and J are TRBV9 and TRBJ2-3; 9 bases align to TRBD2. CDR3 length: 15 residues. V lost 0 bases to trimming and J lost 5 bases; unmatched junction nucleotides: 4. CDR1 is SGDLS, CDR2 YYNGEE, per germline.

V and J are TRBV7-9 and TRBJ2-3, with 9 bases that match TRBD1. The CDR3 is made up of 16 amino acids. Looked up from germline, CDR1 is SEHNR and CDR2 is FQNEAQ (reference sequence). V trimming: 4 bases; J trimming: 1 base; junction bases outside the gene matches: 6. Here the CDR3 reads CASSSTGGAGTDTQYF. The CDR3 DNA reads as TGTGCCAGCAGCTCCACAGGGGGCGCGGGCACAGATACGCAGTATTTT.

The chain employs TRBV3-1 and TRBJ1-6; D unresolved. The CDR3 spans 13 residues. V lost 0 bases to trimming and J lost 8 bases, with 5 bases between them. Germline V gene data show CDR1 as LGHDT and CDR2 as YNNKEL (reference sequence). The CDR3 region is CASSQDSDSPLHF. As DNA, the CDR3 is TGTGCCAGCAGCCAAGATTCGGATTCACCCCTCCACTTT.

This clonotype was observed a single time. The chain employs TRBV27 and TRBJ2-3; D perhaps matches TRBD2 (6 bases). The CDR3 contains 15 residues. Germline V gene lookup returns CDR1 MNHEY and CDR2 SMNVEV (reference sequence). The V end lost 4 bases, the J end lost 4 bases, and 15 bases lay between the germline ends. The CDR3 DNA follows: TGTGCCAGCAGTTCCAGCGGGCCAGGGCCAGATACGCAGTATTTT. It specifies CASSSSGPGPDTQYF.

This chain joins TRBV5-4 and TRBJ1-6, with D tentatively TRBD1 (5 bases). The ends were cut back, 4 bases at V and 16 bases at J, with 15 bases in the middle. Germline values: CDR1 SGHNT, CDR2 YYREEE (reference sequence). The CDR3 contains 12 residues. The CDR3 is CASSLFGAGLHF. The CDR3, as DNA: TGTGCCAGCAGCCTATTCGGGGCAGGACTCCACTTT.